The rows below give T cell receptor beta chains drawn from one sample of a study of cytomegalovirus exposure and HLA in healthy donors. Sequencing was performed with immunoSEQ multiplex PCR; in TCRdb, only in-frame clones are kept and a portion is missing. The data contain about 170,000 clones, about four fifths of them singletons. Sequenced input: PBMCs. Receptors were obtained from a woman aged 18-35 years in good health and CMV-seropositive. Both conserved end residues are part of each CDR3. Fields, in order: J gene, V gene, D gene, CDR3 length, CDR3 protein. The D gene is left open where the match is weak.

>TRBJ2-6|TRBV7-8|-|18
CASSLVGLDLSGANVLTF
>TRBJ2-7|TRBV19|TRBD1|14
CASSIPGQILLQYF
>TRBJ2-1|TRBV28|TRBD1|15
CASSLPGTGGNEQFF
>TRBJ1-5|TRBV7-2|-|19
CASSLVDTGQGSLNQPQHF
>TRBJ2-5|TRBV2|TRBD2|15
CASSDTSGPQETQYF
>TRBJ2-3|TRBV4-1|-|14
CASSLSEGADTQYF
>TRBJ1-1|TRBV27|TRBD1|15
CASSHTTGGGTEAFF
>TRBJ1-3|TRBV6-5|-|14
CASSSRTVGNTIYF
>TRBJ1-2|TRBV6-6|TRBD1|16
CASSYRSTGEGKGYTF
>TRBJ1-4|TRBV5-3|TRBD1|15
CARRPADRANEKLFF
>TRBJ2-1|TRBV4-2|TRBD2|19
CASSQDRLAGGWGYNEQFF
>TRBJ2-3|TRBV27|-|14
CASSPGLFSDTQYF
>TRBJ2-2|TRBV27|TRBD1|14
CASSSQGATGELFF
>TRBJ2-1|TRBV4-2|-|17
CASSSPGGASSYNEQFF
>TRBJ1-5|TRBV30|TRBD1|15
CAWSVGQGRNQPQHF
>TRBJ2-1|TRBV28|-|18
CASTAHRGTLSSYNEQFF
>TRBJ2-7|TRBV6-5|-|14
CASRTTLSSYEQYF
>TRBJ2-7|TRBV7-2|TRBD2|15
CASSPRGSGPEGQYF
>TRBJ2-1|TRBV27|TRBD1|15
CASSPGTGGYNEQFF
>TRBJ2-7|TRBV13|TRBD1|15
CASSSGQGPSYEQYF
>TRBJ2-3|TRBV5-1|TRBD1|16
CASSLSGTGRTDTQYF
>TRBJ2-7|TRBV7-2|-|15
CASSSPGLYSYEQYF
>TRBJ1-1|TRBV5-1|-|15
CASSLAGGFGTEAFF